This is a list of T cell receptor beta chains from one sample in a study of blood T cell repertoires in COVID-19. Some clones are missing from TCRdb's copy, which holds only in-frame ones; the method was immunoSEQ multiplex PCR. Of 110,000 to 150,000 clones listed, roughly 82% are singletons. Source material: peripheral blood. These receptors originate from a man in his sixties with active or convalescent COVID-19. Each CDR3 is given with its conserved first and last residue. The order of the fields is J gene, V gene, CDR3 protein.

J: TRBJ1-1
V: TRBV6-5
CDR3: CASSLRNTEAFF

J: TRBJ2-5
V: TRBV14
CDR3: CASSQEGRGRETQYF

J: TRBJ1-1
V: TRBV7-9
CDR3: CASSPGASTEAFF

J: TRBJ1-2
V: TRBV19
CDR3: CASSKNRGLQGYTF

J: TRBJ2-7
V: TRBV6-2/TRBV6-3
CDR3: CASSRPGQGTYEQYF

J: TRBJ1-2
V: TRBV25-1
CDR3: CASRDTGVVEGYTF

J: TRBJ1-1
V: TRBV19
CDR3: CASSHGGYRGTEAFF

J: TRBJ1-6
V: TRBV9
CDR3: CASSPGSNSPLHF

J: TRBJ1-6
V: TRBV12-3/TRBV12-4
CDR3: CASSFNGNSPLHF

J: TRBJ1-5
V: TRBV28
CDR3: CASTTGAQPQHF

J: TRBJ1-4
V: TRBV5-1
CDR3: CASSLDRDKNEKLFF

J: TRBJ2-1
V: TRBV6-5
CDR3: CASRGTGNNEQFF

J: TRBJ1-1
V: TRBV19
CDR3: CASSIRHVGSSTEAFF

J: TRBJ1-5
V: TRBV7-9
CDR3: CASSLVDRGKNQPQHF

J: TRBJ1-4
V: TRBV16
CDR3: CASSQFDSAHEKLFF

J: TRBJ1-5
V: TRBV30
CDR3: CAWSGGGSQPQHF

J: TRBJ1-1
V: TRBV30
CDR3: CAWRRGNTEAFF

J: TRBJ1-2
V: TRBV27
CDR3: CASSFGRGDYGYTF

J: TRBJ1-4
V: TRBV11-3
CDR3: CASSQRDTSSGEKLFF

J: TRBJ2-1
V: TRBV19
CDR3: CASSAAGKSSYNEQFF

J: TRBJ1-2
V: TRBV5-4
CDR3: CASYPGGVDGYTF

J: TRBJ1-3
V: TRBV7-9
CDR3: CASSLEGLGNTIYF

J: TRBJ1-4
V: TRBV12-5
CDR3: CASGLEQGATNEKLFF

J: TRBJ2-6
V: TRBV5-1
CDR3: CASSPGQPVSGANVLTF

J: TRBJ1-1
V: TRBV6-6
CDR3: CASSYSEREAFF

J: TRBJ2-3
V: TRBV5-4
CDR3: CASSLSADTQYF

J: TRBJ2-5
V: TRBV10-2
CDR3: CASSESQGRQETQYF

J: TRBJ2-2
V: TRBV30
CDR3: CAWSGGGQATGELFF

J: TRBJ1-2
V: TRBV6-2/TRBV6-3
CDR3: CASSYSPGRVDGYTF

J: TRBJ2-1
V: TRBV6-2/TRBV6-3
CDR3: CASSYGLAAVERFF

J: TRBJ1-5
V: TRBV12-5
CDR3: CASGLPGHENQPQHF

J: TRBJ2-1
V: TRBV19
CDR3: CASTLGTGIYDEQFF

J: TRBJ1-2
V: TRBV6-1
CDR3: CASSEYSSGTGLMRGDGYTF

J: TRBJ1-5
V: TRBV19
CDR3: CASSFSIGHGNQPQHF

J: TRBJ2-3
V: TRBV5-1
CDR3: CASSPGQGTDTQYF

J: TRBJ2-2
V: TRBV9
CDR3: CASSVRLAGGAGELFF

J: TRBJ1-1
V: TRBV12-3/TRBV12-4
CDR3: CASSLGGTPEAFF

J: TRBJ2-3
V: TRBV2
CDR3: CASSETGTSTDTQYF

J: TRBJ2-5
V: TRBV28
CDR3: CASSFRQGQETQYF